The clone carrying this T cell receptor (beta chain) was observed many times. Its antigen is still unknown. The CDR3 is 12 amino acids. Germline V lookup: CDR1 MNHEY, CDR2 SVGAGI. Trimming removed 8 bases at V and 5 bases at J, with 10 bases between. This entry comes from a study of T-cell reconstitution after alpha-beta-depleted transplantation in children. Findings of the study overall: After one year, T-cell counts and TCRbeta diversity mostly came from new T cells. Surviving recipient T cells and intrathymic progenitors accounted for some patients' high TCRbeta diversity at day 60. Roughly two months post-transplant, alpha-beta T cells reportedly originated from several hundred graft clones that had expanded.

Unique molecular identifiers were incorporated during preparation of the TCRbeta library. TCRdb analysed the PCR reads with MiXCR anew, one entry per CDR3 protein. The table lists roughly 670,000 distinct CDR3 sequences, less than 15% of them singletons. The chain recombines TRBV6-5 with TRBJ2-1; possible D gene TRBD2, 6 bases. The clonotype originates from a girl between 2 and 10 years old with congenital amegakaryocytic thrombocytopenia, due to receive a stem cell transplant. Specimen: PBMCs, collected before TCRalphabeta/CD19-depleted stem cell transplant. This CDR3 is CASRGYHNEQFF. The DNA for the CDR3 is TGTGCCAGCCGGGGGTACCACAATGAGCAGTTCTTC.